The 28 T cell receptor beta chains reported below all come from one sample, sequenced in a study of human T cells and chemical hapten exposure (TCRdb year 2021). The library came from 5' RACE. The data were produced on an Illumina MiSeq. Using fastp at Q25 and MiXCR, TCRdb reprocessed the public reads and kept productive beta chains. Merged by CDR3 protein, the rows form single entries marked with the most common genes and DNA. Across this sample there are fewer than 150,000 distinct CDR3 sequences, with 15% to 20% seen only once. Roughly 3.1% of the sample is in the top ten clones. Total RNA was extracted from unfractionated whole blood that had been collected in Tempus Blood RNA tubes. These receptors originate from a human donor in good health.

This clonotype came up a few times. The rearrangement links TRBV5-4 to TRBJ2-5, with 9 bases aligning to TRBD1. This CDR3 is 15 amino acids long. Per the germline V gene, CDR1 is SGHNT and CDR2 is YYREEE (reference sequence). J lost 2 bases, V lost 5 bases, and 7 bases had no gene match. CDR3 amino acids: CASSSPGQGQETQYF. The CDR3, as DNA: TGTGCCAGCAGTTCGCCGGGACAGGGTCAAGAGACCCAGTACTTC.

This clonotype was observed a few times. V is TRBV5-4 and J is TRBJ2-1; D is perhaps TRBD1 or TRBD2 (6 bases each). The CDR3 totals 16 residues. Per germline, CDR1 SGHNT and CDR2 YYREEE (reference sequence). Trimming shortened V by 3 bases and J by 6 bases, and 19 bases separated the two germline ends. The DNA of the CDR3 is TGTGCCAGCAGCTCCAGGGGACTCCGCGTAGCCAATGAGCAGTTCTTC. The encoded protein is CASSSRGLRVANEQFF.

There are a few counts of this clonotype. V gene TRBV27 combines with J gene TRBJ2-5; 7 bases map to TRBD1. Trimming at V came to 3 bases and at J to 7 bases, leaving 26 bases not matched to a gene. Germline CDR1 and CDR2: MNHEY and SMNVEV (reference sequence). This CDR3 has 20 residues. DNA for the CDR3: TGTGCCAGCAGTTTGGGTCTTACGTCGGGACAGATGACATTGCCCGGGACCCAGTACTTC. It yields the protein CASSLGLTSGQMTLPGTQYF.

This clonotype occurred a few times. The V gene is TRBV4-2, the J gene TRBJ1-2; D is perhaps TRBD1 (6 bases). There are 11 residues in the CDR3. Trimming stripped 3 bases from V and 7 bases from J, with 6 bases between. CDR1 and CDR2 (germline): LGHNA, YNFKEQ. CDR3 DNA: TGTGCCAGCAGCCAGGGGGCTGGCTACACCTTC. This sequence encodes CASSQGAGYTF.

This clonotype was recorded a few times. This chain uses TRBV3-1 with TRBJ2-1; D tentatively reads TRBD1 or TRBD2 (6 bases each). The V and J ends lost 0 bases and 8 bases respectively, with 23 bases between them. Germline V gives CDR1 LGHDT, CDR2 YNNKEL (reference sequence). This CDR3 spans 18 amino acids. In DNA, the CDR3 is TGTGCCAGCAGCCAAGAGGGGGGCCCCCGCACGCGGGGTTATGAGCAGTTCTTC. This encodes CASSQEGGPRTRGYEQFF.

V gene TRBV2 combines with J gene TRBJ2-6; D remains unclear. In germline, CDR1 is SNHLY, CDR2 FYNNEI. The CDR3 runs to 15 residues. V shed 5 bases and J shed 1 base, with 9 bases lying between them. CDR3 protein: CASSPLTSGANVLTF. For the CDR3, the DNA is TGTGCCAGCAGTCCTTTGACTTCTGGGGCCAACGTCCTGACTTTC.

This CDR3 reads CAVSLAGGPDTQYF. The CDR3, as DNA: TGTGCCGTCTCACTAGCGGGAGGGCCAGATACGCAGTATTTT. The rearrangement links TRBV12-3 or TRBV12-4 to TRBJ2-3; the match to TRBD2 covers 13 bases. V gave up 11 bases and J gave up 4 bases; unmatched junction bases: 6. This CDR3 contains 14 residues.

This chain uses TRBV28 with TRBJ1-4; D unclear. Looked up from germline, CDR1 is MDHEN and CDR2 is SYDVKM. The CDR3 is made up of 12 amino acids. V was shortened by 1 base and J by 8 bases, with 5 bases between the two germline ends. The CDR3 region is CASSLLTEKLFF. For the CDR3, the DNA is TGTGCCAGCAGTTTATTGACGGAAAAACTGTTTTTT. The whole variable domain, filled in from reference TRBV28 and TRBJ1-4, reads DVKVTQSSRYLVKRTGEKVFLECVQDMDHENMFWYRQDPGLGLRLIYFSYDVKMKEKGDIPEGYSVSREKKERFSLILESASTNQTSMYLCASSLLTEKLFFGSGTQLSVL.

The chain joins TRBV5-4 to TRBJ2-3; TRBD1 matches at 10 bases. V shed 4 bases, J shed 6 bases, and the junction held 8 bases outside the gene matches. CDR3 size: 15 residues. Germline V gene sequence: CDR1 SGHNT, CDR2 YYREEE (reference sequence). The CDR3 protein is CASSPRQGATDTQYF. The CDR3 nucleotides are TGTGCCAGCAGCCCCCGACAGGGGGCCACGGATACGCAGTATTTT.

Written as DNA, the CDR3 is TGCAGCGTTGAAGAGATTGCTAACTATGGCTACACCTTC. It yields the protein CSVEEIANYGYTF. The V call is TRBV29-1, the J call TRBJ1-2; D not certain. The CDR3 sequence is 13 residues long. The V and J ends lost 0 bases and 0 bases respectively, with 5 bases between them. Germline-derived CDR1 and CDR2 are SQVTM and ANQGSEA.

The chain joins TRBV30 to TRBJ1-5; TRBD1 aligns across 7 bases. After removal of 3 bases from V and 6 bases from J, the junction contained 5 bases not matched to a gene. Germline-derived CDR1 and CDR2 are GTSNPN and SVGIG (reference sequence). CDR3 length equals 13 residues. Here the CDR3 DNA reads TGTGCCTGGAGCGAGAGGGGGCGTCAGCCCCAGCATTTT. Translation: CAWSERGRQPQHF.

This clonotype turned up a few times. V is TRBV19 and J is TRBJ2-2, with TRBD2 matching 15 bases. CDR3 size: 18 residues. Germline-derived CDR1 and CDR2 are LNHDA and SQIVND (reference sequence). With V trimmed by 5 bases and J by 3 bases, 7 bases remained unmatched. The DNA of the CDR3 is TGTGCCAGTAGTCTGGGACTAGCGGGAGGCCGGTACACCGGGGAGCTGTTTTTT. Its translation: CASSLGLAGGRYTGELFF.

Only a few counts were recorded for this clonotype. This chain uses TRBV5-4 with TRBJ2-1; the match to TRBD2 covers 11 bases. The trim removed 4 bases at V and 1 base at J, leaving 7 bases unmatched. The CDR3 length is 17 residues. Germline CDR1 reads SGHNT; CDR2 reads YYREEE (reference sequence). The CDR3 nucleotides are TGTGCCAGCAGCCGGACTAGCGGGTATGGGTCCTACAATGAGCAGTTCTTC. Protein sequence: CASSRTSGYGSYNEQFF.

The sample holds a few counts of this clonotype. The chain has TRBV5-1 and TRBJ2-7; 10 bases align to TRBD1. Looked up from germline, CDR1 is SGHRS and CDR2 is YFSETQ. V was pared by 1 base and J by 3 bases, with 4 bases of the junction left unmatched. CDR3 length equals 15 residues. CDR3 DNA sequence: TGCGCCAGCAGCTTGATCGGGACAGGGGTCTACGAGCAGTACTTC. It translates to CASSLIGTGVYEQYF.

The sample holds a few counts of this clonotype. CDR3 coding DNA: TGTGCCACCGCCCCCAAGACTAGATCTGAGCAGTTCTTC. Encoded protein: CATAPKTRSEQFF. The chain is built from TRBV24-1 and TRBJ2-1, with a tentative D call TRBD2 (6 bases). The CDR3 consists of 13 residues. Trimming took 9 bases from V and 9 from J, leaving 17 bases between them. Germline V gene lookup returns CDR1 KGHDR and CDR2 SFDVKD.

This clonotype has a handful of counts. The genes are TRBV19 and TRBJ1-4, with no clear D. Germline V CDR1 and CDR2: LNHDA, SQIVND (reference sequence). The CDR3 runs 14 residues. With 7 bases removed from V and 2 bases from J, the gap between germline ends came to 11 bases. DNA for the CDR3: TGTGCCAGTAATCAAGGGAATACTAATGAAAAACTGTTTTTT. This gives the protein CASNQGNTNEKLFF.

There are a few counts of this clonotype. This chain uses TRBV11-2 with TRBJ2-7; D is undetermined. V was cut by 2 bases and J by 6 bases, with 11 bases left in between. The germline CDR1 and CDR2 sequences are SGHAT and FQNNGV. This CDR3 has 13 residues. CDR3 amino acids: CASSLRQILEQYF. In DNA form, the CDR3 reads TGTGCCAGCAGCTTACGGCAGATCCTCGAGCAGTACTTC.

The chain employs TRBV2 and TRBJ2-1; a possible D gene is TRBD2 (5 bases). This CDR3 region has 14 residues. Trimming took 4 bases from V and 6 from J, leaving 13 bases between them. Germline V lookup: CDR1 SNHLY, CDR2 FYNNEI. The CDR3 nucleotides read TGTGCCAGCAGTGGCGCGGGCCCACCCAATGAGCAGTTCTTC. Protein product: CASSGAGPPNEQFF.

This clonotype was found many times. J is TRBJ2-5 and V is TRBV29-1; D may be TRBD2 (5 bases). The CDR3 consists of 12 residues. The V and J ends lost 4 bases and 1 base respectively, with 7 bases between them. From germline, CDR1 is SQVTM and CDR2 ANQGSEA. The CDR3 here is CSVARAQETQYF. The CDR3 DNA reads TGCAGCGTTGCGAGGGCCCAAGAGACCCAGTACTTC.

The V call is TRBV2, the J call TRBJ1-1; D is unclear. Trimming pared 2 bases from V and 7 bases from J, leaving 14 bases between. Germline CDR1 is SNHLY and CDR2 is FYNNEI. This CDR3 spans 14 amino acids. For the CDR3, the DNA is TGTGCCAGCAGTGAAATCGCGGGGTGGGGTGAAGCTTTCTTT. Its translation is CASSEIAGWGEAFF.

This clonotype occurred many times. The chain recombines TRBV7-2 with TRBJ1-2; 10 nucleotides agree with TRBD1. The CDR3 has 17 residues. CDR1 is SGHTA, CDR2 FQGNSA, per germline. Losses at the gene ends were 3 bases for V and 8 bases for J; bases not matched to a gene: 15. The CDR3 bases are TGTGCCAGCAGCTTCGGTGTCGAAAAGGGACAGGGGTACGGCTACACCTTC. Protein product: CASSFGVEKGQGYGYTF.

The chain employs TRBV7-9 and TRBJ1-1; D call uncertain. Germline assignment: CDR1 SEHNR and CDR2 FQNEAQ (reference sequence). CDR3 length: 13 amino acids. Deletions cut 6 bases from V and 2 bases from J, with 10 bases between. In DNA, the CDR3 is TGTGCCAGCAGACAGTCGTTAAACACTGAAGCTTTCTTT. Translated: CASRQSLNTEAFF.

This chain connects TRBV29-1 to TRBJ2-4; 9 bases map to TRBD1. V shed 4 bases, J shed 7 bases, and the junction held 5 bases outside the gene matches. The germline V gene has CDR1 SQVTM and CDR2 ANQGSEA. The CDR3 extends over 13 amino acids. CDR3 sequence reads: CSVVQGAGNIQYF. In DNA form, the CDR3 reads TGCAGCGTTGTACAGGGGGCTGGGAACATTCAGTACTTC.

V gene TRBV6-6 combines with J gene TRBJ2-6; D is unresolved. Germline-derived CDR1 and CDR2 are MNHNY and SVGAGI (reference sequence). Trimming shortened V by 5 bases and J by 4 bases, and 18 bases separated the two germline ends. The CDR3 loop spans 17 amino acids. Written as DNA, the CDR3 is TGTGCCAGCAGTCCTCGGATCGAGTTCCCAGGGGCCAACGTCCTGACTTTC. Translated, it gives CASSPRIEFPGANVLTF.

J is TRBJ2-7 and V is TRBV5-1; 11 bases map to TRBD2. V lost 5 bases and J lost 2; bases outside the gene matches: 9. The CDR3 is made up of 16 amino acids. Germline CDR1 SGHRS, CDR2 YFSETQ. CDR3 DNA sequence: TGCGCCAGCAGTCCTTCTAGCGGGAGGCCGGCCTACGAGCAGTACTTC. It specifies CASSPSSGRPAYEQYF.

The table lists this clonotype with a few counts. The V gene is TRBV6-5, the J gene TRBJ2-3; TRBD2 aligns across 11 bases. Unmatched junction bases numbered 3, after V lost 2 bases and J lost 5 bases. Germline values: CDR1 MNHEY, CDR2 SVGAGI. The length of the CDR3 is 15 residues. Here the CDR3 DNA reads TGTGCCAGCAGTTACGGGACTAGCGGACAAGATACGCAGTATTTT. Protein product: CASSYGTSGQDTQYF.

The chain recombines TRBV14 with TRBJ2-3; 10 bases match TRBD2. Per germline, CDR1 SGHDN and CDR2 FVKESK. The CDR3 totals 16 residues. J lost 0 bases, V lost 4 bases, and 4 bases had no gene match. In DNA form, the CDR3 reads TGTGCCAGCAGCCTCATGACTAGCGGGAGCACAGATACGCAGTATTTT. As protein: CASSLMTSGSTDTQYF.

The chain recombines TRBV5-1 with TRBJ1-3; D gene uncertain. The CDR3 spans 16 residues. Trimming stripped 4 bases from V and 1 base from J, with 15 bases between. The V gene's germline CDR1 is SGHRS and CDR2 YFSETQ. The CDR3 nucleotides read TGCGCCAGCAGCACCGGCCCAGCCCCTTCTGGAAACACCATATATTTT. Translated, it gives CASSTGPAPSGNTIYF.